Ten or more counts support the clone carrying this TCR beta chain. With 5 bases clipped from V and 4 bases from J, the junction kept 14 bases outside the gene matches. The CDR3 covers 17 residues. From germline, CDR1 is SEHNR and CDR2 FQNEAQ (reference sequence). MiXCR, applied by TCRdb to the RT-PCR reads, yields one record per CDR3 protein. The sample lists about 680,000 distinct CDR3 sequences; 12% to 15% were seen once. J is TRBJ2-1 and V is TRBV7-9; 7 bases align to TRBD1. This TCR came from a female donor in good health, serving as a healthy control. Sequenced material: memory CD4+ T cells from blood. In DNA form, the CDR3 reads TGTGCCAGCAGCCCTATACTCAGGGGGTCCCTGTACAATGAGCAGTTCTTC. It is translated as CASSPILRGSLYNEQFF.